This TCR beta chain was sequenced during a study of blood T cells in healthy people across ages. With a J-beta primer mix and a sample-barcoded 5' primer, a second PCR ran about 7 to 11 cycles. Researchers report that a template-switch adaptor with 12 random nucleotides tagged each cDNA molecule. Each CDR3 protein is one row after TCRdb ran MiXCR on the 5' RACE reads. The sample has about 1.1 million distinct CDR3 sequences; roughly two fifths are singletons. As for this clonotype: Its antigen is unknown.

Germline lookup yields CDR1 MDHEN and CDR2 SYDVKM. Trimming stripped 8 bases from V and 7 bases from J, with 9 bases between. The CDR3 covers 11 residues. Study-level results: The donors' CMV status was not determined, possibly confounding changes in expanded clonotypes. A roughly linear age-dependent decrease characterized TCR beta diversity per million T cells. The study found more naive CD4+ cells and higher diversity in long-lived than aged donors.

This chain uses TRBV28 with TRBJ1-5; possibly TRBD1 for D (5 bases). This clonotype originated in a man younger than 35 in good health. The sequencing input was blood. CDR3 in DNA: TGTGCCAGCGGGGCACAGCAGCCCCAGCATTTT. It specifies CASGAQQPQHF.